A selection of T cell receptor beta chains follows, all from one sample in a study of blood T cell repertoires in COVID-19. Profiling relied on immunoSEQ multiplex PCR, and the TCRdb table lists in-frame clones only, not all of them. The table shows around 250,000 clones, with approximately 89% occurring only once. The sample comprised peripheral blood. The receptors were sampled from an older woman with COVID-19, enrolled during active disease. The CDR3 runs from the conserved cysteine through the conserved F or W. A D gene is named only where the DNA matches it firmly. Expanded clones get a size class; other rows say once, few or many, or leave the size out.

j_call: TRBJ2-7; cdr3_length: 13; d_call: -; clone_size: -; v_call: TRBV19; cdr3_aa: CASSPPYGYEQYF; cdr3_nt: TGTGCCAGTAGTCCTCCCTATGGCTACGAGCAGTACTTC
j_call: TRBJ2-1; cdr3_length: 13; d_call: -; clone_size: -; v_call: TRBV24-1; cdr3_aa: CAVLTGEVNEQFF; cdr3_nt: TGTGCCGTCCTTACAGGGGAGGTCAATGAGCAGTTCTTC
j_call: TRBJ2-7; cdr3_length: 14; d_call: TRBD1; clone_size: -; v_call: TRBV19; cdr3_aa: CASSMLGQFYEQYF; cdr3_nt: TGTGCCAGTAGTATGTTGGGACAGTTCTACGAGCAGTACTTC
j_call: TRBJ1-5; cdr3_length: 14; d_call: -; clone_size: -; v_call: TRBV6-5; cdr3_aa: CASSSSGQHQPQHF; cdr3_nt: TGTGCCAGCAGTAGTTCTGGGCAGCATCAGCCCCAGCATTTT
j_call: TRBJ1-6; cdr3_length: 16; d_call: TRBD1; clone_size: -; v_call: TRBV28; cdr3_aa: CASSTPQGAGNSPLHF; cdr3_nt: TGTGCCAGCAGCACGCCACAGGGGGCAGGTAATTCACCCCTCCACTTT
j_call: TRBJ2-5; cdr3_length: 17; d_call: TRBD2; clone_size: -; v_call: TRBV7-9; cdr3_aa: CASSLGTGLAGRETQYF; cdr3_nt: TGTGCCAGCAGCTTAGGAACCGGACTAGCGGGACGGGAGACCCAGTACTTC
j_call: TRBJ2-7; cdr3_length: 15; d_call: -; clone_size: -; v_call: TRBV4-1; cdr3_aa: CASSQDHRVSNEQYF; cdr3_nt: TGCGCCAGCAGCCAAGATCACAGGGTTAGCAACGAGCAGTACTTC
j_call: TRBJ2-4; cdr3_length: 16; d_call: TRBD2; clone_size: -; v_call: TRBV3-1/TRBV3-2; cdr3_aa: CASSQGSTSGRIGSHF; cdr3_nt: TGTGCCAGCAGCCAAGGGTCCACTAGCGGGAGAATCGGTTCACACTTC
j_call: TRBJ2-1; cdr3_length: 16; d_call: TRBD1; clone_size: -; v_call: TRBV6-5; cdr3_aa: CASSYQGAPSYNEQFF; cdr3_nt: TGTGCCAGCAGCTACCAGGGGGCCCCATCCTACAATGAGCAGTTCTTC
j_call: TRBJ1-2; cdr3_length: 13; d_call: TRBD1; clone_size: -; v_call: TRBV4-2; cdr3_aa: CASSLDRGNGYTF; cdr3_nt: TGTGCCAGCAGCCTGGACAGGGGAAACGGCTACACCTTC
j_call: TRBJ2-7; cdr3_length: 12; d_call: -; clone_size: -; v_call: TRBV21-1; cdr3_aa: CAGRAGTYEQYF; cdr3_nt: TGTGCCGGCAGGGCCGGGACCTACGAGCAGTACTTC
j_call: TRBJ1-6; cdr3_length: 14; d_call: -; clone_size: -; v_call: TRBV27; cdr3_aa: CASSPSWGRVPLHF; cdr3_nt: TGTGCCAGCAGTCCCTCTTGGGGGCGAGTACCCCTCCACTTT
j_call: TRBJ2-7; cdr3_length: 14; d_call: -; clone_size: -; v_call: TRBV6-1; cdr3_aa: CASSESGSIYEQYF; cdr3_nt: TGTGCCAGCAGTGAATCGGGATCTATCTACGAGCAGTACTTC
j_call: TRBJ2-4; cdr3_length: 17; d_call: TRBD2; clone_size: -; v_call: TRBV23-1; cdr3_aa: CASSQSTLAGGEDIQYF; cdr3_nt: TGCGCCAGCAGTCAATCGACGCTAGCGGGCGGGGAGGACATTCAGTACTTC
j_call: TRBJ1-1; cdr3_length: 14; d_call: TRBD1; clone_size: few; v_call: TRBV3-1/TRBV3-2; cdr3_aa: CASSPGQGNTEAFF; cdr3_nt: TGTGCCAGCAGCCCGGGACAGGGAAACACTGAAGCTTTCTTT
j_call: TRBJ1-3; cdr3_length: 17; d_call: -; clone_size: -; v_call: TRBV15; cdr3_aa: CATSRFKDSLSGNTIYF; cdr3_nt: TGTGCCACCAGCAGGTTTAAGGACAGCCTCTCTGGAAACACCATATATTTT
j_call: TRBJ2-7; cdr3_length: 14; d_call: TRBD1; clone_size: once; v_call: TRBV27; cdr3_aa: CASRGQGVVYEQYF; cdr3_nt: TGTGCCAGCCGGGGACAGGGCGTTGTTTACGAGCAGTACTTC
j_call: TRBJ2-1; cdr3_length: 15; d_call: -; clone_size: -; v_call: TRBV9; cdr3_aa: CASSVGVVAYNEQFF; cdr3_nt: TGTGCCAGCAGCGTAGGTGTAGTGGCCTACAATGAGCAGTTCTTC
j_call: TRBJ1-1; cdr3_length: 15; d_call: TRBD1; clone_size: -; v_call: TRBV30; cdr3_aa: CAWSHYQGAPAEAFF; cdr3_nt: TGTGCCTGGAGCCACTACCAGGGGGCGCCTGCTGAAGCTTTCTTT
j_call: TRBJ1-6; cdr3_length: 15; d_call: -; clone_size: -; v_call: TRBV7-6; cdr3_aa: CASSSGDRLGSPLHF; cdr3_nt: TGTGCCAGCAGCTCGGGGGACCGCTTGGGTTCACCCCTCCACTTT
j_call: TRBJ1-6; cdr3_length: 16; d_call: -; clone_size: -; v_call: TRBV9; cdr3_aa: CASSVGTGIVQSPLHF; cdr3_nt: TGTGCCAGCAGCGTAGGTACAGGGATAGTTCAGTCACCCCTCCACTTT
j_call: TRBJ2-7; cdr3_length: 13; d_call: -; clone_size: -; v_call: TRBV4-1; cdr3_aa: CASSQRRGAEQYF; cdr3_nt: TGCGCCAGCAGCCAACGACGCGGGGCCGAGCAGTACTTC
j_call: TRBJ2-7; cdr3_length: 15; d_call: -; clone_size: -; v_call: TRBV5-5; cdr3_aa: CASSLIPGGLGEQYF; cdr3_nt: TGTGCCAGCAGCTTGATCCCTGGGGGGTTGGGCGAGCAGTACTTC
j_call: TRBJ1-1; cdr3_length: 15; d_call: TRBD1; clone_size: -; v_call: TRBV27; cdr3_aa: CASSNTGTGGGEAFF; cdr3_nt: TGTGCCAGCAGTAATACCGGGACAGGGGGCGGTGAAGCTTTCTTT
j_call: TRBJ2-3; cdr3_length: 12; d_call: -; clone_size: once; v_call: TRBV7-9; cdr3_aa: CASSQQLDTQYF; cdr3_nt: TGTGCCAGCAGCCAACAGTTGGATACGCAGTATTTT
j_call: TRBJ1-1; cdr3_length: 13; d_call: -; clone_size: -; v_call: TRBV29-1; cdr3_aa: CSVDRDWGTEAFF; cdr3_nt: TGCAGCGTTGATCGGGACTGGGGCACTGAAGCTTTCTTT
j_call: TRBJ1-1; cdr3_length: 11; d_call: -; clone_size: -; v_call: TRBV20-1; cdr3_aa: CSTERGSEAFF; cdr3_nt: TGCAGTACCGAACGGGGGTCTGAAGCTTTCTTT
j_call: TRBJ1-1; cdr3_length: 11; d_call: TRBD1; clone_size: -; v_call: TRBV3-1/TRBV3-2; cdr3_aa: CASSVQGWTFF; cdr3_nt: TGTGCCAGCAGCGTACAGGGGTGGACTTTCTTT
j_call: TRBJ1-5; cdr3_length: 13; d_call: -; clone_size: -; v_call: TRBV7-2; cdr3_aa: CASSHGLNQPQHF; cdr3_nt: TGTGCCAGCAGCCACGGTCTCAATCAGCCCCAGCATTTT